The entry below gives a single T cell receptor (beta chain) sequence along with its context. Its antigen is as yet unknown. Library construction for TCR beta used iRepertoire HTBI primers and Arm-PCR of CDR3 regions. A single record per CDR3 protein comes from TCRdb applying MiXCR to the multiplex PCR reads. The sample has over 450,000 distinct CDR3 sequences, roughly 21% seen once; the top ten hold roughly 7.1%. The entry originates in a study of regulatory T cells in long-lasting Graves disease. Study conclusions and caveats: TRBV28, TRBJ1-2 and TRBJ2-5 were segments that persistent disease favored.

Stated time point: persistent/refractory GD, antithyroid drugs over 5 years with positive TRAb. Preparation of the TCR library used RNA extracted from PBMCs. Deletions cut 3 bases from V and 0 bases from J, with 13 bases between. The CDR3 length is 16 residues. In germline, CDR1 is SGHDT, CDR2 YYEEEE. This clonotype was sampled from a female donor with Graves disease. The sequencing used peripheral blood mononuclear cells (PBMCs), collected when the disease was refractory, from a patient treated with antithyroid drugs. The chain combines TRBV5-6 with TRBJ1-5; perhaps TRBD1 as D (6 bases). The DNA for the CDR3 is TGTGCCAGCAGCTATCGGGGGACACCTAGCAATCAGCCCCAGCATTTT. It translates to CASSYRGTPSNQPQHF.